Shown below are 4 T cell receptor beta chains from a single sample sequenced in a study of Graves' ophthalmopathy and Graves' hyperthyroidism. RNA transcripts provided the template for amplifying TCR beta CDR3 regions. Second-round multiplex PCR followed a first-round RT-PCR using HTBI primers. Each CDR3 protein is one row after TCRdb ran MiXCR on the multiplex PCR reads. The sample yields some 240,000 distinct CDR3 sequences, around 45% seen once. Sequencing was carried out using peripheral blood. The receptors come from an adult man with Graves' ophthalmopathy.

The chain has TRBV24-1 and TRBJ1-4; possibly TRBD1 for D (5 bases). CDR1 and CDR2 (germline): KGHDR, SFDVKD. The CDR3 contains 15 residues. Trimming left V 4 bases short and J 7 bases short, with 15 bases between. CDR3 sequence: CATSDSRDGGEKLFF. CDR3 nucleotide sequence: TGTGCCACCAGTGACAGCCGGGACGGGGGTGAAAAACTGTTTTTT.

The CDR3 bases are TGTGCCGCGAGGGAGGAGACAGGGTCTGGCGAGCAGTACTTC. Translation gives CAAREETGSGEQYF. The V gene is TRBV2, the J gene TRBJ2-7; TRBD1 might be the D (7 bases). Per germline, CDR1 SNHLY and CDR2 FYNNEI. V was pared by 11 bases and J by 6 bases, with 23 bases between. This CDR3 contains 14 residues.

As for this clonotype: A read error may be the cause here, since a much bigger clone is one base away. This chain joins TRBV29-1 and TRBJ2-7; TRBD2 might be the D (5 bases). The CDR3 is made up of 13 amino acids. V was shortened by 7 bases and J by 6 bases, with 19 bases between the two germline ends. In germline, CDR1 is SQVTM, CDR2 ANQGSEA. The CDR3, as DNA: TGCAGCGCCTTACTAGACGGGGTTTCCGAGCAGTACTTC. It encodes CSALLDGVSEQYF.

The CDR3 sequence is CASSQPSGGGAYEQYF. Written as DNA, the CDR3 is TGCGCCAGCAGCCAACCGAGCGGGGGGGGTGCCTACGAGCAGTACTTC. V and J are TRBV4-1 and TRBJ2-7, with 10 bases lining up with TRBD2. CDR1 is MGHRA and CDR2 is YSYEKL in the germline V gene. This CDR3 comprises 16 residues. Trimming took 2 bases from V and 2 from J; bases not matched to a gene: 6.